Listed below are T cell receptor beta chains from one sample, sequenced in a study of type 1 regulatory T cells. What these receptors recognize is not known. Using its own MiXCR run on the reads, TCRdb lists one record per CDR3 protein. The table lists around 69,000 distinct CDR3 sequences, roughly 60% of them singletons, with less than 8.5% in the top ten. Sequencing used cultured T cells, either the whole culture or a sorted T cell fraction (not recorded which). These receptors all come from a human donor in good health. The CDR3 runs from the conserved cysteine through the conserved F or W. A D gene is named only where the DNA matches it firmly. Clone size is given for some rows only: seen once, a few or many times, or a class if the clone is expanded.

V: TRBV5-1
D: TRBD2
J: TRBJ2-7
size: NA
CDR3: CASSPQTSGSYEQYF
DNA: TGCGCCAGCAGCCCCCAGACTAGCGGTTCCTACGAGCAGTACTTC

V: TRBV6-6
D: NA
J: TRBJ2-1
size: NA
CDR3: CASILSRLAYNEQFF
DNA: TGTGCCAGCATTTTATCCCGACTAGCCTACAATGAGCAGTTCTTC

V: TRBV27
D: NA
J: TRBJ2-1
size: NA
CDR3: CASSFSPNGADEQFF
DNA: TGTGCCAGCAGTTTCTCCCCTAACGGGGCGGATGAGCAGTTCTTC

V: TRBV28
D: TRBD2
J: TRBJ2-7
size: NA
CDR3: CASSLESSGIHEQYF
DNA: TGTGCCAGCAGTTTAGAATCTAGCGGGATCCACGAGCAGTACTTC

V: TRBV20-1
D: TRBD1
J: TRBJ1-2
size: few
CDR3: CSARARAGGDYGYTF
DNA: TGCAGTGCTAGAGCTCGGGCAGGGGGCGACTATGGCTACACCTTC

V: TRBV7-8
D: NA
J: TRBJ1-1
size: NA
CDR3: CASIGLRGNTEAFF
DNA: TGTGCCAGCATCGGACTGAGGGGGAACACTGAAGCTTTCTTT

V: TRBV6-5
D: TRBD1
J: TRBJ2-1
size: NA
CDR3: CASSYVAGGDEQFF
DNA: TGTGCCAGCAGTTACGTCGCAGGGGGTGATGAGCAGTTCTTC

V: TRBV5-4
D: NA
J: TRBJ2-7
size: NA
CDR3: CASSPGAVREQYF
DNA: TGTGCCAGCAGCCCAGGAGCCGTTCGGGAGCAGTACTTC

V: TRBV6-2/TRBV6-3
D: TRBD2
J: TRBJ2-6
size: NA
CDR3: CASISGTGANVLTF
DNA: TGTGCCAGCATAAGCGGGACTGGGGCCAACGTCCTGACTTTC

V: TRBV7-2
D: TRBD1
J: TRBJ2-1
size: NA
CDR3: CASSVRTGAIYNEQFF
DNA: TGTGCCAGCAGCGTAAGGACAGGGGCTATTTACAATGAGCAGTTCTTC

V: TRBV6-5
D: NA
J: TRBJ2-4
size: NA
CDR3: CASSEPATKNIQYF
DNA: TGTGCCAGCAGTGAACCGGCTACCAAAAACATTCAGTACTTC

V: TRBV3-1
D: TRBD2
J: TRBJ2-1
size: NA
CDR3: CASSPLLAGAGEQFF
DNA: TGTGCCAGCAGCCCATTACTAGCGGGAGCGGGTGAGCAGTTCTTC

V: TRBV29-1
D: TRBD2
J: TRBJ2-3
size: NA
CDR3: CSVEAGATDTQYF
DNA: TGCAGCGTTGAGGCGGGAGCAACAGATACGCAGTATTTT

V: TRBV7-2
D: NA
J: TRBJ2-7
size: NA
CDR3: CASSLTLDRRYEQYF
DNA: TGTGCCAGCAGCTTAACCCTCGATCGGCGCTACGAGCAGTACTTC

V: TRBV20-1
D: NA
J: TRBJ1-2
size: NA
CDR3: CSAVRQGIFSYGYTF
DNA: TGCAGTGCCGTTCGGCAGGGGATTTTTAGCTATGGCTACACCTTC

V: TRBV20-1
D: TRBD1
J: TRBJ2-7
size: NA
CDR3: CSAGQGAQNYEQYF
DNA: TGCAGTGCTGGACAGGGGGCGCAGAACTACGAGCAGTACTTC

V: TRBV20-1
D: NA
J: TRBJ2-7
size: NA
CDR3: CSASSGRGEQYF
DNA: TGCAGTGCTTCTTCTGGGAGAGGGGAGCAGTACTTC

V: TRBV5-1
D: NA
J: TRBJ2-3
size: NA
CDR3: CASSLTGPTDTQYF
DNA: TGCGCCAGCAGCTTGACGGGTCCCACAGATACGCAGTATTTT